Listed here are 28 T cell receptor beta chains from one sample, sequenced in a study of T cells after yellow fever vaccination. TCRdb passed the 5' RACE reads through MiXCR, listing each CDR3 protein once. The sample includes approximately 350,000 distinct CDR3 sequences, roughly 10% of them seen just once. Sequences were derived from PBMCs, sampled on the day of the first yellow fever vaccination. The receptors were gathered from a man younger than 35 who received the YFV17D yellow fever vaccine.

This clonotype appeared a few times. The genes are TRBV7-2 and TRBJ2-3; no firm D call. CDR1 is SGHTA and CDR2 is FQGNSA in the germline V gene. CDR3 size: 16 residues. Trimming removed 1 base at V and 0 bases at J, with 11 bases between. The CDR3 is CASSLVSSWSTDTQYF. In DNA form, the CDR3 reads TGTGCCAGCAGCTTAGTGTCAAGTTGGAGCACAGATACGCAGTATTTT.

The V call is TRBV20-1, the J call TRBJ2-2, with D tentatively TRBD1 (7 bases). V lost 0 bases and J lost 2, with 13 bases in between. The CDR3 length is 16 residues. CDR1 DFQATT and CDR2 SNEGSKA come from the germline V gene (reference sequence). The CDR3 DNA reads as TGCAGTGCTAGAGAGAGACAGGGACTCAACACCGGGGAGCTGTTTTTT. Protein sequence: CSARERQGLNTGELFF.

The chain combines TRBV18 with TRBJ2-1; D is possibly TRBD1 or TRBD2 (6 bases each). CDR1 is KGHSH, CDR2 LQKENI, per germline. This CDR3 is 16 amino acids long. Trimming cost V 3 bases and J 9 bases, with 21 bases left between them. In DNA form, the CDR3 reads TGTGCCAGCTCACCCCTGAGGAGGGGGGTGGAGTCTGAGCAGTTCTTC. Protein: CASSPLRRGVESEQFF.

Comment on this clonotype: At one of its ends the junction is not consistent with the germline gene, which may arise from a read error. The V and J genes are TRBV11-2 and TRBJ2-4; TRBD1 agrees at 10 bases. CDR3 length: 15 amino acids. CDR1 is SGHAT, CDR2 FQNNGV, per germline. The CDR3 is CASSVDRGPQNIQYF. The CDR3 DNA follows: TGTGCCAGCAGCGTAGACAGGGGGCCTCAAAACATTCAGTACTTC.

This clonotype came up many times. The genes are TRBV5-4 and TRBJ2-2; D might be TRBD2 (5 bases). This CDR3 is 14 amino acids long. V was trimmed by 2 bases and J by 4 bases, leaving 9 bases between them. Germline CDR1 SGHNT, CDR2 YYREEE (reference sequence). The CDR3 region is CASSFGVSTGELFF. The CDR3 nucleotides are TGTGCCAGCAGCTTCGGGGTATCCACCGGGGAGCTGTTTTTT.

The chain links TRBV6-1 to TRBJ2-2; D is undetermined. Germline assignment: CDR1 MNHNS and CDR2 SASEGT. The V gene lost 3 bases and the J gene lost 5 bases, with 7 bases spanning the gap. The CDR3 has 13 amino acids. This CDR3 is CASSDWGTGELFF. As DNA, the CDR3 is TGTGCCAGCAGTGATTGGGGAACCGGGGAGCTGTTTTTT.

The rearrangement links TRBV7-9 to TRBJ1-6; D possibly corresponds to TRBD1 (5 bases). CDR3 size: 14 residues. Germline V gives CDR1 SEHNR, CDR2 FQNEAQ (reference sequence). V was clipped by 3 bases and J by 8 bases, with 11 bases between them. The CDR3 is CASSFRDADSPLHF. For the CDR3, the DNA is TGTGCCAGCAGCTTCCGGGACGCAGATTCACCCCTCCACTTT.

The J gene is TRBJ1-1, the V gene TRBV10-3; D ambiguous. Germline loops: CDR1 ENHRY, CDR2 SYGVKD. Trimming removed 2 bases from V and 4 bases from J, with 8 bases in between. The CDR3 length is 13 residues. The CDR3 DNA follows: TGTGCCATCAGTGAGCTTAAGGGCACTGAAGCTTTCTTT. Translation: CAISELKGTEAFF.

This clonotype was detected only a few times. This chain links TRBV7-8 with TRBJ2-5, with D possibly called TRBD1 or TRBD2 (6 bases each). The CDR3 is 15 amino acids. V lost 6 bases and J 3 bases, leaving 17 bases between the germline ends. Looked up from germline, CDR1 is SGHVS and CDR2 is FQNEAQ. For the CDR3, the DNA is TGTGCCAGCAGACCGAGGGGGGCGCCTAAAGAGACCCAGTACTTC. Translation gives CASRPRGAPKETQYF.

This clonotype was recorded a few times. The rearrangement joins TRBV5-1 to TRBJ2-1; the D is unclear. Germline values: CDR1 SGHRS, CDR2 YFSETQ. The V gene lost 4 bases and the J gene lost 5 bases, with 4 bases spanning the gap. The CDR3 is 11 amino acids. The CDR3 region is CASSGDNEQFF. The CDR3 DNA sequence: TGCGCCAGCAGCGGTGACAATGAGCAGTTCTTC.

V gene TRBV6-1 combines with J gene TRBJ2-3; perhaps TRBD2 as D (5 bases). V was shortened by 6 bases and J by 5 bases, with 15 bases between the two germline ends. The CDR3 has 14 residues. The germline CDR1 and CDR2 sequences are MNHNS and SASEGT. The CDR3 sequence is CASRVDFGEDTQYF. The DNA of the CDR3 is TGTGCCAGCAGGGTGGACTTTGGAGAAGATACGCAGTATTTT.

The table lists this clonotype with many counts. The chain employs TRBV7-3 and TRBJ2-3, with 13 bases lining up with TRBD2. The V segment lost 6 bases and the J segment 0 bases; nucleotides outside the gene matches: 9. Looked up from germline, CDR1 is SGHTA and CDR2 is FQGTGA. This CDR3 has 18 residues. Written as DNA, the CDR3 is TGTGCCAGCAGTAACGGACTAGCGGGGGATTCTAGCACAGATACGCAGTATTTT. Residues: CASSNGLAGDSSTDTQYF. Drawing the rest from reference TRBV7-3 and TRBJ2-3, the complete variable domain is GAGVSQTPSNKVTEKGKYVELRCDPISGHTALYWYRQSLGQGPEFLIYFQGTGAADDSGLPNDRFFAVRPEGSVSTLKIQRTERGDSAVYLCASSNGLAGDSSTDTQYFGPGTRLTVL.

This clonotype showed up many times. The chain is built from TRBV11-1 and TRBJ2-5; D is uncertain. Germline CDR1 and CDR2: SGHAT and FQDESV (reference sequence). The V end lost 2 bases, the J end lost 2 bases, and 6 bases lay between the germline ends. The CDR3 is made up of 13 amino acids. This CDR3 reads CASSLRVQETQYF. The CDR3 DNA reads TGTGCCAGCAGCTTACGGGTACAAGAGACCCAGTACTTC.

This chain connects TRBV12-3 or TRBV12-4 to TRBJ2-2, with 7 bases matching TRBD1. The trim removed 5 bases at V and 3 bases at J, leaving 6 bases unmatched. The CDR3 length is 15 residues. CDR3 in amino acids: CASSPPQGYTGELFF. For the CDR3, the DNA is TGTGCCAGCAGTCCCCCACAGGGGTACACCGGGGAGCTGTTTTTT.

This chain links TRBV4-3 with TRBJ2-1; D is tentatively TRBD1 or TRBD2 (7 bases each). Per the germline V gene, CDR1 is LGHNA and CDR2 is YSLEER. The V and J ends lost 0 bases and 2 bases respectively, with 14 bases between them. The CDR3 is 17 residues long. CDR3 DNA: TGCGCCAGCAGCCAAGATCTGGGAGGGGGCCCCTACAATGAGCAGTTCTTC. Protein product: CASSQDLGGGPYNEQFF.

This sequence joins TRBV20-1 and TRBJ1-6; 9 nucleotides agree with TRBD1. Per germline, CDR1 DFQATT and CDR2 SNEGSKA (reference sequence). CDR3 length equals 16 residues. Unmatched junction bases numbered 4, after V lost 0 bases and J lost 4 bases. The CDR3 DNA sequence: TGCAGTGCTAGAGACCCCGGGACAGGGTATAATTCACCCCTCCACTTT. This codes for CSARDPGTGYNSPLHF.

This clonotype was seen a handful of times. The chain uses TRBV4-3 and TRBJ1-2; 9 bases match TRBD1. This CDR3 spans 16 amino acids. Germline lookup yields CDR1 LGHNA and CDR2 YSLEER. J was trimmed by 7 bases and V by 0 bases; bases with no gene match: 9. The chain's CDR3 is CASSQDGSGTGFGYTF. For the CDR3, the DNA is TGCGCCAGCAGCCAAGACGGGTCCGGGACAGGGTTTGGCTACACCTTC.

This clonotype was seen only a few times. The chain joins TRBV20-1 to TRBJ1-5, with D perhaps TRBD1 (6 bases). The CDR3 loop spans 13 amino acids. The germline V gene has CDR1 DFQATT and CDR2 SNEGSKA (reference sequence). V lost 3 bases to trimming and J lost 5 bases, with 11 bases between them. The CDR3 bases are TGCAGTGCTAGCAGGGGATCCGATCAGCCCCAGCATTTT. This gives the protein CSASRGSDQPQHF.

V gene TRBV4-1 combines with J gene TRBJ1-1; 9 positions agree with TRBD1. From germline, CDR1 is MGHRA and CDR2 YSYEKL. The CDR3 has 16 amino acids. V gave up 3 bases and J gave up 5 bases; unmatched junction bases: 10. CDR3 region: CASSQGPRDRVTEAFF. The CDR3 DNA reads as TGCGCCAGCAGCCAGGGTCCCCGGGACAGGGTTACTGAAGCTTTCTTT.

The chain is built from TRBV7-2 and TRBJ1-1; D is unclear. Germline V gene sequence: CDR1 SGHTA, CDR2 FQGNSA. This CDR3 is 14 amino acids long. V lost 5 bases and J 4 bases, leaving 14 bases between the germline ends. This CDR3 is CASSVAGWGTEAFF. The CDR3, as DNA: TGTGCCAGCAGCGTCGCCGGGTGGGGCACTGAAGCTTTCTTT.

This sequence joins TRBV5-4 and TRBJ2-3; no clear D. This CDR3 contains 16 residues. With 1 base removed from V and 0 bases from J, the gap between germline ends came to 12 bases. CDR1 and CDR2 (germline): SGHNT, YYREEE (reference sequence). Written as DNA, the CDR3 is TGTGCCAGCAGCTTGCGGGCAGAGCAGAGCACAGATACGCAGTATTTT. It yields the protein CASSLRAEQSTDTQYF.

The table lists this clonotype with a few counts. V usage is TRBV7-9 and J usage is TRBJ1-2; TRBD1 might be the D (5 bases). With 2 bases removed from V and 1 base from J, the gap between germline ends came to 14 bases. There are 16 residues in the CDR3. The V gene's germline CDR1 is SEHNR and CDR2 FQNEAQ (reference sequence). The CDR3 DNA reads as TGTGCCAGCAGCTTATTCAGGGCAGAGAATAACTATGGCTACACCTTC. Translating gives CASSLFRAENNYGYTF.

Turning to this clonotype: Mismatch with germline at one junction end may stem from a read error. The rearrangement joins TRBV6-2 or TRBV6-3 to TRBJ1-1; no firm D call. Germline CDR1 MNHEY, CDR2 SVGEGT. This CDR3 comprises 12 residues. The CDR3 sequence: CASSYRITQAFF. In DNA, the CDR3 is TGTGCCAGCAGTTACCGTATCACTCAAGCTTTCTTT.

The genes are TRBV6-6 and TRBJ1-5; a possible D gene is TRBD1 (5 bases). This CDR3 comprises 13 residues. The V and J ends lost 6 bases and 3 bases respectively, with 9 bases between them. Germline loops: CDR1 MNHNY, CDR2 SVGAGI (reference sequence). The CDR3 sequence: CASRPGNNQPQHF. CDR3 DNA sequence: TGTGCCAGCAGACCAGGGAACAATCAGCCCCAGCATTTT.

In its sample, this clonotype was seen many times. The chain couples TRBV7-3 to TRBJ2-2, with a possible D match to TRBD2 (6 bases). Germline values: CDR1 SGHTA, CDR2 FQGTGA. V lost 3 bases and J lost 4, with 9 bases in between. The CDR3 runs to 14 residues. CDR3 bases: TGTGCCAGCAGCTTGGGGGGAGCCACCGGGGAGCTGTTTTTT. Protein: CASSLGGATGELFF.

This clonotype showed up just a few times. The chain is built from TRBV27 and TRBJ2-3; D is ambiguous. CDR3 size: 14 residues. The V end lost 3 bases, the J end lost 0 bases, and 7 bases lay between the germline ends. CDR1 is MNHEY, CDR2 SMNVEV, per germline (reference sequence). The DNA of the CDR3 is TGTGCCAGCAGTTTTTCAAGGAGCACAGATACGCAGTATTTT. Amino acids: CASSFSRSTDTQYF.

This clonotype was counted many times. The V gene is TRBV7-2, the J gene TRBJ2-1; 9 nucleotides match TRBD1. CDR3 length: 15 residues. Germline trimming cut 5 bases from V and 6 bases from J; bases unmatched to any gene: 8. Germline values: CDR1 SGHTA, CDR2 FQGNSA. CDR3 sequence reads: CASSRDRDRANEQFF. As DNA, the CDR3 is TGTGCCAGCAGCCGTGACCGGGACAGGGCCAATGAGCAGTTCTTC.

The V call is TRBV5-4, the J call TRBJ1-5; 11 bases are shared with TRBD1. The CDR3 loop spans 19 amino acids. Germline V CDR1 and CDR2: SGHNT, YYREEE (reference sequence). With V trimmed by 0 bases and J by 0 bases, 8 bases remained unmatched. CDR3 region: CASSLGPGQGVFSNQPQHF. The CDR3 DNA follows: TGTGCCAGCAGCTTGGGGCCGGGACAGGGGGTATTTAGCAATCAGCCCCAGCATTTT. Using reference TRBV5-4 and TRBJ1-5 for the parts outside the CDR3, the full variable domain is ETGVTQSPTHLIKTRGQQVTLRCSSQSGHNTVSWYQQALGQGPQFIFQYYREEENGRGNFPPRFSGLQFPNYSSELNVNALELDDSALYLCASSLGPGQGVFSNQPQHFGDGTRLSIL.